Below, one T cell receptor (beta chain) is given with its context. This clone was counted a single time. Its antigen target is currently unknown. Per-nucleotide qualities are absent, and no much larger clonotype sits a single base away. Patients with a history of autoimmune disease or receiving systemic immunosuppression were excluded from the trial. Peripheral blood for TCR sequencing was collected from all dose cohorts at baseline, on cycle 4 day 1, and on cycle 7 day 1. Samples came from an open-label, multicenter, first-in-human phase I dose-escalation trial of ivuxolimab. The trial enrolled adults with locally advanced or metastatic head and neck squamous cell, hepatocellular, melanoma or renal cell carcinoma. Before TCR sequencing, CD4+ and CD8+ T cells were separately sorted from peripheral blood. To sequence the TCRbeta CDR3 region, genomic DNA was isolated from the sorted cells. TCRbeta CDR3 regions were sequenced using the immunoSEQ Assay. TCRdb stores this immuneACCESS table with in-frame sequences only. Part of the clones is absent; in the studies checked, under half of the shortfall reflects unresolved V genes, and no reason is known for the rest. The sample data list approximately 87,000 clones, and roughly 90% of these were observed just once. The top ten hold 3.4% of the sample.

The data were taken from a study of OX40 agonist ivuxolimab in advanced cancers. Notes on the research overall: The costimulatory receptor OX40 (CD134) was targeted by ivuxolimab, a fully human IgG2 agonistic monoclonal antibody. The dose-escalation cohort was 80% to 90% male with a mean age of about 60 years, ranging from about 20 to 80. Among the 50 to 55 dose-escalation patients, roughly 20 had hepatocellular carcinoma, approximately 15 melanoma, 9 renal cell carcinoma and 9 head and neck cancer. Intravenous ivuxolimab was administered to patients every 2 weeks at six dose levels: 0.01, 0.1, 0.3, 1.5, 3 and 10 mg/kg. Partial responses occurred in three dose-escalation patients: two with cutaneous melanoma and one with hepatocellular carcinoma. Peripheral TCRbeta sequencing was intended to test whether TCR sequence diversity was altered and clonal T-cell expansion was caused by ivuxolimab. Prior anti-PD-1, anti-PD-L1 or anti-CTLA-4 therapy was permitted, and checkpoint inhibitors had been received by about 37% of dose-escalation patients. The paper reports the monotherapy dose-escalation portion (N of about 51 patients) of the phase I ivuxolimab trial.

The study at large found these results: Which antigens the clonally expanded peripheral T cells were specific for was not determined. At doses from 0.1 to 3.0 mg/kg, clonal expansion was seen in both CD4+ and CD8+ blood T cells between baseline and week 6. Low levels of normalized T-cell clonal expansion were also seen in some nonresponding patients. In partial responders in the 0.1-3.0 mg/kg groups, normalized peripheral clonal expansion was found to be among the lowest, especially among CD8+ T cells. On average, CD8+ T cells showed more expanded clones than CD4+ T cells after ivuxolimab.

The sequence came from an adult with an advanced solid tumor such as melanoma, head and neck, liver or kidney cancer. Sequences were derived from CD4+ or CD8+ T cells sorted from blood, sampled in a trial of the OX40 agonist ivuxolimab.

The bases are TGTGCCAGCAGCGTAAGGGAAACGGGAAACACCATATATTTT. Translated, this is CASSVRETGNTIYF. Recombination linked TRBV9 to TRBJ1-3; no D gene is confidently identified. The CDR3 has 14 amino acids, counting the end cysteine and phenylalanine. Only the CDR3 DNA is retained, 42 bases long and in frame from the first base. V gives up 1 base and J gives up 4 bases, and the segment between their germline ends measures 9 bases. CDR1 and CDR2, per the germline V gene, are SGDLS and YYNGEE.